This T cell receptor beta chain was identified in a study of control samples from healthy donors and cancer patients. CDR3 length: 15 amino acids. Produced via immunoSEQ multiplex PCR; TCRdb's table is partial and in-frame only. Of 190,000 or so clones in the sample, roughly 91% were seen once. Input material: blood. The chain uses TRBV21-1 and TRBJ2-7. TRBV21-1 is tagged as a pseudogene. The TCR was taken from a young man in good health. The CDR3 DNA reads TGTGCCAGCAGCAAAGATTGGGACGGGTCCTACGAGCAGTACTTC. This translates into CASSKDWDGSYEQYF.